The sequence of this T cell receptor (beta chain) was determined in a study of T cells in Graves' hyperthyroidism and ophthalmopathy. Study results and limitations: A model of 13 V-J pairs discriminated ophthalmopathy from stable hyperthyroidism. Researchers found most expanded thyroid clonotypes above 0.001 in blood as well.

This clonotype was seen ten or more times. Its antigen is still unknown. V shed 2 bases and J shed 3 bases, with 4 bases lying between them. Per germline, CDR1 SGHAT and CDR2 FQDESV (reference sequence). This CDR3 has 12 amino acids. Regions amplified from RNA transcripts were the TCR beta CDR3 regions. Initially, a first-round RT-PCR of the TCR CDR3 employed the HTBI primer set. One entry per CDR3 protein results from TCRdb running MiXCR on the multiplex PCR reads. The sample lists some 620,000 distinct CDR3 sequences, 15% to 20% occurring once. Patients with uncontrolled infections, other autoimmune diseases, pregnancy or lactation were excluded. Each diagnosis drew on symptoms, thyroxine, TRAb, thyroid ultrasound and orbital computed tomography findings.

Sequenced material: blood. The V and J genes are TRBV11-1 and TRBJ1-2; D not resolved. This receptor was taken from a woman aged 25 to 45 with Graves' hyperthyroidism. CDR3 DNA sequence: TGTGCCAGCAGCTTAACGGACTATGGCTACACCTTC. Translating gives CASSLTDYGYTF.